This T cell receptor (beta chain) was obtained from a study of cytomegalovirus exposure and HLA in healthy donors. Points from the study as a whole: One later analysis reportedly identified an Asian-associated ancestry cluster that showed fewer N-insertions than the roughly 720-donor mean. The availability of immune exposure information extended only to CMV serostatus. Later examination showed HLA-associated TCR beta chains had greater clonal expansion than equally common others.

With 5 bases clipped from V and 3 bases from J, the junction kept 3 bases outside the gene matches. The CDR3 consists of 14 residues. Germline V gene sequence: CDR1 MNHEY, CDR2 SVGAGI. Primers included in the PCR were 60 Vbeta and 13 Jbeta primers. The table came from immunoSEQ multiplex PCR; TCRdb's copy has only in-frame clones and leaves some out. The sample includes approximately 290,000 clones, 80% of them seen just once. A note on this clone: Its antigen is not known.

The sequence came from a girl aged 2 to 10 in good health and CMV-seronegative. Input material: PBMCs. The chain couples TRBV6-5 to TRBJ2-2; 7 bases line up with TRBD2. The CDR3 loop reads CASSPGGYTGELFF. The CDR3 DNA sequence: TGTGCCAGCAGTCCCGGGGGGTACACCGGGGAGCTGTTTTTT.